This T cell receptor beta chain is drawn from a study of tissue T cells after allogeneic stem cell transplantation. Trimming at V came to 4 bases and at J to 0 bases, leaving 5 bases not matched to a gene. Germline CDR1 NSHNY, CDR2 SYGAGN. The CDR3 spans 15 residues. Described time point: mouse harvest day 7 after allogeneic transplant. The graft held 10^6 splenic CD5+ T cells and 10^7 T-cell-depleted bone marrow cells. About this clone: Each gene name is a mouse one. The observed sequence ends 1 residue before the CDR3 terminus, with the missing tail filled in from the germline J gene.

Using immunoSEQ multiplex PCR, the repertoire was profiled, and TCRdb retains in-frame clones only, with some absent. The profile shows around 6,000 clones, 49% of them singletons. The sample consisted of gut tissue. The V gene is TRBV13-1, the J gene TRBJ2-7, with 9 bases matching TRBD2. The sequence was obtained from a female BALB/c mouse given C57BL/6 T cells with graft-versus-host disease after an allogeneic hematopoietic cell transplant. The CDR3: CASSTTGGSSYEQYF. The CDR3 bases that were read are TGTGCCAGCAGTACCACTGGGGGGAGCTCCTATGAACAGTAC.